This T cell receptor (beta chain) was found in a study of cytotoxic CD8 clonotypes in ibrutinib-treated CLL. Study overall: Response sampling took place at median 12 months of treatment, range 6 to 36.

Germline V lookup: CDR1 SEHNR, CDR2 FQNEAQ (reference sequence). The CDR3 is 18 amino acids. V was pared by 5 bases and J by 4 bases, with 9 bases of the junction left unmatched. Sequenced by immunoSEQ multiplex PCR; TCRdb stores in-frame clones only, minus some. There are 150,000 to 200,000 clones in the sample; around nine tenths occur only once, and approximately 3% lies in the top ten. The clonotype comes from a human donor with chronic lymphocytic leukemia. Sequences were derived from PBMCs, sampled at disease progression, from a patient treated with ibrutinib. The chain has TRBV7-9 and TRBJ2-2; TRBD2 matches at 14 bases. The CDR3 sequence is CASSQPGLAGEFTGELFF. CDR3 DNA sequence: TGTGCCAGCAGCCAACCGGGACTAGCGGGAGAATTCACCGGGGAGCTGTTTTTT. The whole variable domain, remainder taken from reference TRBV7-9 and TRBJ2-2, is DTGVSQNPRHKITKRGQNVTFRCDPISEHNRLYWYRQTLGQGPEFLTYFQNEAQLEKSRLLSDRFSAERPKGSFSTLEIQRTEQGDSAMYLCASSQPGLAGEFTGELFFGEGSRLTVL.